Shown below are 25 T cell receptor beta chains from a single sample sequenced in a study of a mutant IDH1 vaccine in newly diagnosed glioma. Assay: immunoSEQ multiplex PCR; the TCRdb copy retains only in-frame clones and omits some. The table includes around 29,000 clones, approximately 86% detected once. Specified time point: week 5, during vaccination. Alongside topical imiquimod, each dose of vaccine comprised 300 ug of mutant IDH1 20-mer peptide. These TCRs are of unknown antigen specificity. Specimen: peripheral blood mononuclear cells (PBMCs), collected from a glioma patient whose treatment included an IDH1 peptide vaccine. Receptors were obtained from a woman in her 40s with glioma. Some clones in this sample may be carry-over from other donors' samples.

CDR3 residues: CASSSRTSGRGTDTQYF. The CDR3 DNA reads TGTGCCAGTAGTTCCCGGACTAGCGGGAGGGGGACAGATACGCAGTATTTT. V and J are TRBV19 and TRBJ2-3; 15 bases align to TRBD2. The germline V gene has CDR1 LNHDA and CDR2 SQIVND (reference sequence). The CDR3 has 17 amino acids. Losses at the gene ends were 5 bases for V and 3 bases for J; bases not matched to a gene: 6.

The gene calls are TRBV5-4 and TRBJ1-3; maybe TRBD1 (6 bases). This CDR3 contains 17 residues. The V end was cut by 1 base, the J end by 2 bases, with 16 bases between. Germline V CDR1 and CDR2: SGHNT, YYREEE (reference sequence). The CDR3 here is CASSLHEGRGPGNTIYF. Here the CDR3 DNA reads TGTGCCAGCAGCTTGCACGAGGGCAGGGGCCCTGGAAACACCATATATTTT.

This clone was seen only a few times. The rearrangement joins TRBV6-5 to TRBJ2-1; 10 bases agree with TRBD2. CDR3 length equals 15 residues. V lost 0 bases and J lost 6; bases outside the gene matches: 2. Germline CDR1 reads MNHEY; CDR2 reads SVGAGI. CDR3 in amino acids: CASSYSERGGNEQFF. The CDR3 DNA is TGTGCCAGCAGTTACTCGGAGCGGGGGGGCAATGAGCAGTTCTTC.

This clone was seen more than once but under ten times. This chain joins TRBV27 and TRBJ2-6; 9 positions match TRBD1. V gave up 6 bases and J gave up 0 bases; unmatched junction bases: 9. The CDR3 is made up of 18 amino acids. Looked up from germline, CDR1 is MNHEY and CDR2 is SMNVEV (reference sequence). The CDR3 is CASSTYGQGHSGANVLTF. The CDR3 nucleotides are TGTGCCAGCAGCACCTACGGACAGGGGCACTCTGGGGCCAACGTCCTGACTTTC.

This clone was observed once. The V call is TRBV6-6, the J call TRBJ2-7; D may be TRBD1 or TRBD2 (5 bases each). CDR3 length: 13 residues. V was shortened by 5 bases and J by 2 bases, with 10 bases between the two germline ends. Germline V CDR1 and CDR2: MNHNY, SVGAGI (reference sequence). CDR3: CASSRDGPYEQYF. Here the CDR3 DNA reads TGTGCCAGCAGTCGGGACGGCCCCTACGAGCAGTACTTC.

Only one count was recorded for this clone. The J gene is TRBJ1-4, the V gene TRBV4-3; 7 positions agree with TRBD1. The V segment lost 2 bases and the J segment 4 bases; nucleotides outside the gene matches: 7. Germline values: CDR1 LGHNA, CDR2 YSLEER. CDR3 length: 16 amino acids. The DNA for the CDR3 is TGCGCCAGCAGCCAACTACCGGGACAGCTTAATGAAAAACTGTTTTTT. This sequence encodes CASSQLPGQLNEKLFF.

This chain links TRBV7-9 with TRBJ1-3; D possibly corresponds to TRBD1 (6 bases). There are 14 residues in the CDR3. Germline lookup yields CDR1 SEHNR and CDR2 FQNEAQ (reference sequence). V lost 5 bases and J 1 base, leaving 9 bases between the germline ends. The CDR3 DNA follows: TGTGCCAGCAGCACGGGACAATCTGGAAACACCATATATTTT. It encodes CASSTGQSGNTIYF. The full variable domain, with the rest looked up from reference TRBV7-9 and TRBJ1-3, is DTGVSQNPRHKITKRGQNVTFRCDPISEHNRLYWYRQTLGQGPEFLTYFQNEAQLEKSRLLSDRFSAERPKGSFSTLEIQRTEQGDSAMYLCASSTGQSGNTIYFGEGSWLTVV.

This sequence joins TRBV2 and TRBJ2-3, with 12 positions matching TRBD2. The V and J ends lost 6 bases and 0 bases, in that order; junction bases with no gene match: 4. The CDR3 extends over 16 amino acids. CDR1 is SNHLY, CDR2 FYNNEI, per germline. The CDR3 coding sequence is TGTGCCAGCAGCGCCGGGACTAGCGGGAGCACAGATACGCAGTATTTT. Translation: CASSAGTSGSTDTQYF.

This rearrangement joins TRBV4-1 to TRBJ1-1; 7 bases are a match to TRBD1. The germline gives CDR1 MGHRA, CDR2 YSYEKL. The CDR3 covers 14 residues. V shed 6 bases and J 1 base; nucleotides not matched to a gene: 5. CDR3 loop: CASSQGGTNTEAFF. The CDR3 coding sequence is TGCGCCAGCAGTCAGGGGGGGACGAACACTGAAGCTTTCTTT.

J is TRBJ2-2 and V is TRBV7-2; D remains unclear. The V end lost 2 bases, the J end lost 7 bases, and 8 bases lay between the germline ends. Germline V gene data show CDR1 as SGHTA and CDR2 as FQGNSA. The CDR3 has 13 amino acids. CDR3 DNA sequence: TGTGCCAGCAGCTTATTTGCCTACGGGGAGCTGTTTTTT. Protein sequence: CASSLFAYGELFF. Variable domain in full (rest from reference TRBV7-2 and TRBJ2-2): GAGVSQSPSNKVTEKGKDVELRCDPISGHTALYWYRQSLGQGLEFLIYFQGNSAPDKSGLPSDRFSAERTGGSVSTLTIQRTQQEDSAVYLCASSLFAYGELFFGEGSRLTVL.

Only one count was recorded for this clone. This chain links TRBV2 with TRBJ2-3; D is unresolved. This CDR3 is 12 amino acids long. Trimming stripped 3 bases from V and 9 bases from J, with 10 bases between. The germline V gene has CDR1 SNHLY and CDR2 FYNNEI. The CDR3 nucleotides read TGTGCCAGCAGTGAGGAGTCGATCACGCAGTATTTT. Translating gives CASSEESITQYF. The whole variable domain, remainder taken from reference TRBV2 and TRBJ2-3, is EPEVTQTPSHQVTQMGQEVILRCVPISNHLYFYWYRQILGQKVEFLVSFYNNEISEKSEIFDDQFSVERPDGSNFTLKIRSTKLEDSAMYFCASSEESITQYFGPGTRLTVL.

This chain links TRBV7-9 with TRBJ2-7; a possible D gene is TRBD1 (5 bases). V dropped 10 bases and J dropped 2 bases, with 21 bases sitting between them. CDR1 and CDR2 (germline): SEHNR, FQNEAQ (reference sequence). CDR3 length: 15 amino acids. The DNA of the CDR3 is TGTGCCACCCACCTGCAGACAGATTTTACCTACGAGCAGTACTTC. The encoded protein is CATHLQTDFTYEQYF.

This sequence joins TRBV6-6 and TRBJ1-5, with no clear D. The CDR3 length is 15 residues. The V end lost 7 bases, the J end lost 0 bases, and 13 bases lay between the germline ends. Germline lookup yields CDR1 MNHNY and CDR2 SVGAGI (reference sequence). The CDR3 DNA reads as TGTGCCAGCAAGAGCTACGCTTATAGCAATCAGCCCCAGCATTTT. Translated, it gives CASKSYAYSNQPQHF.

The chain uses TRBV6-5 and TRBJ1-1; D is unclear. There are 12 residues in the CDR3. Trimming removed 7 bases at V and 11 bases at J, with 17 bases between. The V gene's germline CDR1 is MNHEY and CDR2 SVGAGI. The chain's CDR3 is CASKMGEGGAFF. The CDR3, as DNA: TGTGCCAGCAAGATGGGTGAGGGTGGGGCTTTCTTT.

The chain is built from TRBV21-1 and TRBJ1-5; TRBD1 is the table's D call and was not checked against the DNA. TRBV21-1 is listed as a pseudogene. The CDR3 runs 14 residues. The CDR3 nucleotides are TGTGCCCCGATTGAGGTACAGGGGGGACAGCCCCAGCATTTT. Its translation is CAPIEVQGGQPQHF.

Comment on this clone: At one end the junction does not follow the germline gene, possibly because of a read error. The genes are TRBV7-7 and TRBJ2-2; tentatively, D is TRBD1 (6 bases). The germline gives CDR1 SSHAT, CDR2 FNYEAQ (reference sequence). The CDR3 is made up of 12 amino acids. CDR3 sequence: CASSSQGRELFF. CDR3 bases: TGTGCTAGCAGCTCGCAGGGGAGGGAGCTGTTTTTT. The complete variable domain, with remaining parts taken from reference TRBV7-7 and TRBJ2-2, reads GAGVSQSPRYKVTKRGQDVTLRCDPISSHATLYWYQQALGQGPEFLTYFNYEAQPDKSGLPSDRFSAERPEGSISTLTIQRTEQRDSAMYRCASSSQGRELFFGEGSRLTVL.

The gene calls are TRBV5-1 and TRBJ1-2; 7 bases agree with TRBD1. This CDR3 comprises 15 residues. Germline trimming cut 4 bases from V and 7 bases from J; bases unmatched to any gene: 13. Germline lookup yields CDR1 SGHRS and CDR2 YFSETQ. The CDR3 sequence: CASSLTGDRSTGYTF. The CDR3 DNA reads TGCGCCAGCAGCCTAACAGGGGACCGTTCCACTGGCTACACCTTC. Combining the CDR3 with reference TRBV5-1 and TRBJ1-2 gives the whole variable domain KAGVTQTPRYLIKTRGQQVTLSCSPISGHRSVSWYQQTPGQGLQFLFEYFSETQRNKGNFPGRFSGRQFSNSRSEMNVSTLELGDSALYLCASSLTGDRSTGYTFGSGTRLTVV.

The genes are TRBV7-2 and TRBJ1-5; D uncertain. Germline CDR1 reads SGHTA; CDR2 reads FQGNSA. The CDR3 is 13 residues long. V lost 2 bases to trimming and J lost 5 bases, with 7 bases between them. DNA of the CDR3: TGTGCCAGCAGCTTAATCGACTATCAGCCCCAGCATTTT. It codes for CASSLIDYQPQHF.

V is TRBV5-6 and J is TRBJ1-5; 9 bases agree with TRBD1. Trimming cost V 4 bases and J 5 bases; bases outside gene matches: 4. The CDR3 has 14 residues. Germline V lookup: CDR1 SGHDT, CDR2 YYEEEE. The CDR3: CASSRTGGYQPQHF. The CDR3 DNA reads as TGTGCCAGCAGCCGTACAGGGGGCTATCAGCCCCAGCATTTT.

The rearrangement links TRBV4-1 to TRBJ2-7, with 12 bases that match TRBD1. The CDR3 has 19 amino acids. Germline trimming cut 6 bases from V and 4 bases from J; bases unmatched to any gene: 19. Germline lookup yields CDR1 MGHRA and CDR2 YSYEKL. The CDR3 sequence: CASSLLGTGGPVTSYEQYF. CDR3 nucleotides: TGCGCCAGCAGTCTCCTTGGGACAGGGGGCCCTGTTACCTCTTACGAGCAGTACTTC.

The V and J genes are TRBV4-1 and TRBJ2-7; D may be TRBD2 (6 bases). CDR3 length: 13 amino acids. With 4 bases removed from V and 5 bases from J, the gap between germline ends came to 12 bases. From germline, CDR1 is MGHRA and CDR2 YSYEKL. In nucleotides, the CDR3 is TGCGCCAGCAGCCTCCCGGGAGTGGACGAGCAGTACTTC. Its translation: CASSLPGVDEQYF.

The chain couples TRBV9 to TRBJ2-7; the D is unclear. Germline V gene data show CDR1 as SGDLS and CDR2 as YYNGEE. Trimming shortened V by 2 bases and J by 3 bases, and 6 bases separated the two germline ends. The CDR3 covers 12 residues. The CDR3 loop reads CASSVQGYEQYF. Here the CDR3 DNA reads TGTGCCAGCAGCGTCCAAGGCTACGAGCAGTACTTC.

The V gene is TRBV4-3, the J gene TRBJ2-1, with TRBD2 as a possible D gene (6 bases). V lost 4 bases and J lost 3, with 19 bases in between. This CDR3 has 17 residues. Germline CDR1 and CDR2: LGHNA and YSLEER. CDR3 protein: CASSPTLLAPLYNEQFF. The DNA of the CDR3 is TGCGCCAGCAGCCCGACACTTCTAGCGCCACTCTACAATGAGCAGTTCTTC.

J is TRBJ2-7 and V is TRBV29-1; 14 bases match TRBD2. CDR3 size: 13 residues. V shed 7 bases, J shed 6 bases, and the junction held 5 bases outside the gene matches. Germline CDR1 and CDR2: SQVTM and ANQGSEA. CDR3 sequence: CSGGLAGGVEQYF. Written as DNA, the CDR3 is TGCAGCGGCGGACTAGCGGGAGGAGTCGAGCAGTACTTC.

For the CDR3, the DNA is TGTGCCAGCAGCTCCGGGGTTTCTGGAAACACCATATATTTT. Translation: CASSSGVSGNTIYF. V gene TRBV5-4 combines with J gene TRBJ1-3, with D unclear. The CDR3 is 14 residues long. Trimming removed 3 bases at V and 1 base at J, with 8 bases between. Germline V gene lookup returns CDR1 SGHNT and CDR2 YYREEE (reference sequence). Supplemented by reference TRBV5-4 and TRBJ1-3, the full variable domain reads ETGVTQSPTHLIKTRGQQVTLRCSSQSGHNTVSWYQQALGQGPQFIFQYYREEENGRGNFPPRFSGLQFPNYSSELNVNALELDDSALYLCASSSGVSGNTIYFGEGSWLTVV.